This T cell receptor (beta chain) was captured in a study of CD8+CD57+ T cells in acquired aplastic anemia. Study background: The sorted CD4+ and CD8+ cells yielded an average about 3.3 ug of DNA.

Broader study findings: Statistical testing detected no significant gap in CD8+ Simpson's diversity between patients and controls. Patients had twenty-nine CD8+ CDR3 sequences in common with controls (the shared set).

This CDR3 is 15 amino acids long. Looked up from germline, CDR1 is LNHDA and CDR2 is SQIVND (reference sequence). TCR beta VDJ combinations and CDR3 sequences were profiled from genomic DNA. TCRdb processed the reads anew with MiXCR; each CDR3 protein has one entry. The sample holds hundreds of thousands of distinct CDR3 sequences, 40% to 50% seen once. To note about this clonotype: Its antigen is as yet unknown. Its ends do not fully match the called genes, so a read error is possible.

Only patients with CD8+CD57+ cell expansion on flow cytometry were chosen for sequencing. Each patient had severe acquired aplastic anemia. The sequence was obtained from a human donor with aplastic anemia. Specimen: sorted CD4+, CD8+, or CD8+CD57+ T cells (not recorded which) from PBMCs. V usage is TRBV19 and J usage is TRBJ2-2; D perhaps matches TRBD1 (6 bases). Here the CDR3 reads CASGIDHWQGGELFF. The CDR3 DNA sequence: TGTGCCAGTGGTATAGATCATTGGCAGGGGGGGGAGCTGTTTTTT.